This entry describes one T cell receptor (beta chain). No antigen is known for it. This CDR3 contains 14 residues. V shed 5 bases and J 4 bases; nucleotides not matched to a gene: 7. Germline CDR1 MNHNY, CDR2 SVGAGI (reference sequence). Produced via immunoSEQ multiplex PCR; TCRdb's table is partial and in-frame only. The sample shows roughly 500,000 clones, 70% to 90% of them seen only once. The treatment here: 15 to 20 received Ad26.COV2.S at low or high dose, single or two shots; 5 received placebo; per-sample allocation not given. Collection of the samples took place on day 63 after the first injection of vaccine or placebo. The data originate from a study of Ad26.COV2.S vaccination and SARS-CoV-2 variants. Looking at the study overall: Administration of Ad26.COV2.S was intramuscular, either once or twice 56 days apart.

Findings of the study overall: Comparability of non-spike TCR breadth was observed across vaccine and placebo recipients.

The rearrangement uses TRBV6-6 and TRBJ2-7; 8 nucleotides agree with TRBD1. The sequence was obtained from a person aged 18 to 65 who received the Ad26.COV2.S COVID-19 vaccine or a placebo. Source: peripheral blood, taken in a trial of Ad26.COV2.S vaccine versus placebo. The CDR3 DNA reads as TGTGCCAGCAGTCAGGGACAGGTTGTTTACGAGCAGTACTTC. This codes for CASSQGQVVYEQYF.